A selection of T cell receptor beta chains follows, all from one sample in a study of human T cells and chemical hapten exposure. TCRdb re-called the RACE reads through MiXCR, storing one row per CDR3 protein. The table has roughly 100,000 distinct CDR3 sequences, 34% seen once. Specimen: whole blood, collected in connection with sensitization to the hapten diphenylcyclopropenone (DPC). These receptors were collected from a man aged 40-55 years with alopecia areata. Some clones in this sample may be carry-over from other donors' samples. CDR3s include the opening cysteine and the closing phenylalanine or tryptophan. The order of the fields is clone size, D gene, J gene, V gene, CDR3 protein, CDR3 DNA. D genes are given only for firm matches. Only some rows state a clone size, as once, few, many or a class for expanded clones.

clone size: .
D gene: .
J gene: TRBJ1-1
V gene: TRBV5-6
CDR3 protein: CASAGGLGMNTEAFF
CDR3 DNA: TGTGCCAGCGCTGGCGGTCTGGGGATGAACACTGAAGCTTTCTTT

clone size: few
D gene: TRBD1
J gene: TRBJ1-2
V gene: TRBV5-4
CDR3 protein: CAVGRTGIGYTF
CDR3 DNA: TGTGCCGTCGGGCGGACAGGGATTGGCTACACCTTC

clone size: .
D gene: TRBD2
J gene: TRBJ2-5
V gene: TRBV20-1
CDR3 protein: CSARDPAGGRETQYF
CDR3 DNA: TGCAGTGCTAGAGATCCAGCGGGAGGGCGAGAGACCCAGTACTTC

clone size: .
D gene: .
J gene: TRBJ2-1
V gene: TRBV29-1
CDR3 protein: CSVVVLGNYNEQFF
CDR3 DNA: TGCAGCGTTGTGGTGTTGGGAAACTACAATGAGCAGTTCTTC

clone size: .
D gene: TRBD1
J gene: TRBJ2-3
V gene: TRBV20-1
CDR3 protein: CSAPRDRGTNTQYF
CDR3 DNA: TGCAGTGCCCCGCGGGACAGGGGCACGAATACGCAGTATTTT

clone size: .
D gene: TRBD1
J gene: TRBJ1-5
V gene: TRBV15
CDR3 protein: CATSRSRTGGGSNQPQHF
CDR3 DNA: TGTGCCACCAGCAGATCGAGGACAGGGGGAGGCAGCAATCAGCCCCAGCATTTT

clone size: few
D gene: .
J gene: TRBJ2-3
V gene: TRBV6-1
CDR3 protein: CASSETRYPTDTQYF
CDR3 DNA: TGTGCCAGCAGTGAAACAAGGTACCCCACAGATACGCAGTATTTT

clone size: few
D gene: .
J gene: TRBJ2-3
V gene: TRBV10-3
CDR3 protein: CATQNGPDTQYF
CDR3 DNA: TGTGCCACCCAAAACGGTCCAGATACGCAGTATTTT

clone size: .
D gene: TRBD2
J gene: TRBJ2-7
V gene: TRBV29-1
CDR3 protein: CSVTHPRTSGNSYEQYF
CDR3 DNA: TGCAGCGTTACACACCCGAGAACTAGCGGCAACTCCTACGAGCAGTACTTC

clone size: .
D gene: .
J gene: TRBJ2-5
V gene: TRBV9
CDR3 protein: CASSERGEVGGPRETQYF
CDR3 DNA: TGTGCCAGCAGCGAGAGGGGGGAGGTGGGAGGGCCTAGGGAGACCCAGTACTTC

clone size: .
D gene: TRBD1
J gene: TRBJ2-5
V gene: TRBV6-5
CDR3 protein: CASSRSFDRVETQYF
CDR3 DNA: TGTGCCAGCAGCCGATCCTTCGACAGGGTAGAGACCCAGTACTTC

clone size: .
D gene: .
J gene: TRBJ1-2
V gene: TRBV20-1
CDR3 protein: CSASPTTGWWMDGYTF
CDR3 DNA: TGCAGTGCTAGCCCCACCACAGGGTGGTGGATGGATGGCTACACCTTC

clone size: .
D gene: .
J gene: TRBJ2-3
V gene: TRBV5-6
CDR3 protein: CASRTEAGADTQYF
CDR3 DNA: TGTGCCAGCAGGACCGAAGCAGGGGCAGATACGCAGTATTTT

clone size: .
D gene: .
J gene: TRBJ1-4
V gene: TRBV2
CDR3 protein: CAGEPPTNEKLFF
CDR3 DNA: TGTGCCGGCGAACCCCCAACTAATGAAAAACTGTTTTTT

clone size: .
D gene: TRBD1
J gene: TRBJ2-1
V gene: TRBV5-1
CDR3 protein: CASSFVATGVQNEQFF
CDR3 DNA: TGCGCCAGCAGCTTTGTAGCGACAGGGGTTCAGAATGAGCAGTTCTTC

clone size: .
D gene: .
J gene: TRBJ2-2
V gene: TRBV6-2/TRBV6-3
CDR3 protein: CASRFRGDTGELFF
CDR3 DNA: TGTGCCAGCAGATTCAGGGGGGACACCGGGGAGCTGTTTTTT